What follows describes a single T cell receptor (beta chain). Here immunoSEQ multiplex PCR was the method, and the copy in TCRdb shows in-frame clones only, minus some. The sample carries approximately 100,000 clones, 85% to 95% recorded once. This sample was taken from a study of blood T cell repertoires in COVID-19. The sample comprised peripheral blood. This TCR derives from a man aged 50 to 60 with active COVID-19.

CDR3 sequence: CASSLGGLNRGLYTEAFF. In DNA form, the CDR3 reads TGTGCCAGCAGCTTAGGCGGGTTGAACAGGGGGCTGTACACTGAAGCTTTCTTT. V and J are TRBV11-3 and TRBJ1-1; 9 nucleotides line up with TRBD1. There are 18 residues in the CDR3. The germline CDR1 and CDR2 sequences are SGHNT and YENEEA. V lost 1 base and J lost 3; bases outside the gene matches: 12. Full variable domain (outside the CDR3, taken from reference TRBV11-3 and TRBJ1-1): EAGVVQSPRYKIIEKKQPVAFWCNPISGHNTLYWYLQNLGQGPELLIRYENEEAVDDSQLPKDRFSAERLKGVDSTLKIQPAELGDSAVYLCASSLGGLNRGLYTEAFFGQGTRLTVV.